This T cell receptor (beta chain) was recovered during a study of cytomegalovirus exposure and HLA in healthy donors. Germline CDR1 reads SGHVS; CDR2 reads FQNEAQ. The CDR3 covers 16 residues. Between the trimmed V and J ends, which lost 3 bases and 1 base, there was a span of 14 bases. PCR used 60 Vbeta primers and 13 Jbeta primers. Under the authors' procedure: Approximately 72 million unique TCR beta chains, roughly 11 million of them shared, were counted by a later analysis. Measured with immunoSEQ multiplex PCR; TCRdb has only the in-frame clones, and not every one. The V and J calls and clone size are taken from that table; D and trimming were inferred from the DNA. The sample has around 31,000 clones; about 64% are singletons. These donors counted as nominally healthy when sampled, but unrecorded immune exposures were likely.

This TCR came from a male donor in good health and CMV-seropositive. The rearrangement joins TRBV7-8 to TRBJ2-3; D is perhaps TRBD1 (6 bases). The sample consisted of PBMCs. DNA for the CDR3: TGTGCCAGCAGCTTGACAGGTGGACGGGGCACAGATACGCAGTATTTT. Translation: CASSLTGGRGTDTQYF.